These 18 T cell receptor beta chains originate from one sample sequenced in a study of beta chain features in type 1 diabetes. The authors reverse transcribed all of the isolated RNA, so sequencing captured expressed TCRB transcripts. Method: immunoSEQ multiplex PCR; TCRdb's copy keeps in-frame clones and lacks some. This sample has about 140,000 clones, with 6.9% found just once. Source material: central memory CD4+ T cells from blood. Every receptor here comes from a woman in her 30s in good health.

The sample holds a few counts of this clone. The rearrangement uses TRBV6-1 and TRBJ1-5; 8 positions match TRBD1. This CDR3 region has 15 residues. Trimming removed 5 bases from V and 1 base from J; junction bases left unmatched: 4. Germline V gene lookup returns CDR1 MNHNS and CDR2 SASEGT. For the CDR3, the DNA is TGTGCCAGCAGTCGGACAGGGCTAAGCAATCAGCCCCAGCATTTT. Translation gives CASSRTGLSNQPQHF.

This clone has just a few counts. This chain links TRBV7-8 with TRBJ2-4; the D is unclear. V was clipped by 1 base and J by 4 bases, with 5 bases between them. Germline CDR1 is SGHVS and CDR2 is FQNEAQ. CDR3 length: 13 residues. The CDR3 DNA reads as TGTGCCAGCAGCTTAGTACAGAAAAACATTCAGTACTTC. Its protein product is CASSLVQKNIQYF. The variable domain in full, with the rest retrieved from reference TRBV7-8 and TRBJ2-4, is GAGVSQSPRYKVAKRGQDVALRCDPISGHVSLFWYQQALGQGPEFLTYFQNEAQLDKSGLPSDRFFAERPEGSVSTLKIQRTQQEDSAVYLCASSLVQKNIQYFGAGTRLSVL.

The chain links TRBV6-5 to TRBJ2-7; possibly TRBD2 for D (6 bases). Germline CDR1 is MNHEY and CDR2 is SVGAGI. CDR3 length: 15 residues. Trimming left V 5 bases short and J 0 bases short, with 14 bases between. The CDR3: CASSSIRGSSYEQYF. CDR3 DNA: TGTGCCAGCAGTAGCATACGGGGGAGCTCCTACGAGCAGTACTTC.

This clone was counted only a few times. The same CDR3 is also encoded by other DNA sequences in this sample. This chain connects TRBV5-1 to TRBJ2-3; D is ambiguous. The CDR3 totals 13 residues. Germline assignment: CDR1 SGHRS and CDR2 YFSETQ. V was trimmed by 2 bases and J by 5 bases, leaving 9 bases between them. CDR3 in DNA: TGCGCCAGCAGCTTACAGATCAGAGATACGCAGTATTTT. Protein product: CASSLQIRDTQYF.

This clone was observed a handful of times. The chain uses TRBV9 and TRBJ2-1; 7 bases line up with TRBD1. This CDR3 comprises 18 residues. From germline, CDR1 is SGDLS and CDR2 YYNGEE. Losses at the gene ends were 1 base for V and 2 bases for J; bases not matched to a gene: 12. For the CDR3, the DNA is TGTGCCAGCAGCGTAACAGGGGTGGCGGTAGGAACCTACAATGAGCAGTTCTTC. Translation: CASSVTGVAVGTYNEQFF.

This clone showed up just a few times. This chain uses TRBV14 with TRBJ1-1, with 8 bases that match TRBD1. The CDR3 is 11 amino acids. Germline loops: CDR1 SGHDN, CDR2 FVKESK. Trimming removed 3 bases from V and 11 bases from J; junction bases left unmatched: 2. The chain's CDR3 is CASSQTGVAFF. CDR3 DNA sequence: TGTGCCAGCAGCCAGACAGGGGTCGCTTTCTTT.

This clone was recorded a few times. DNA for the CDR3: TGTGCCAGTAGTCCGGGACTAGCTGGACCCTACAATGAGCAGTTCTTC. Translating gives CASSPGLAGPYNEQFF. The chain combines TRBV19 with TRBJ2-1; 9 positions agree with TRBD2. V lost 5 bases and J lost 2; bases outside the gene matches: 7. Looked up from germline, CDR1 is LNHDA and CDR2 is SQIVND (reference sequence). CDR3 length: 16 amino acids.

This clone was counted between two and nine times. The chain combines TRBV30 with TRBJ1-2; D gene uncertain. The CDR3 length is 16 residues. Germline CDR1 GTSNPN, CDR2 SVGIG (reference sequence). Trimming left V 4 bases short and J 1 base short, with 19 bases between. The CDR3 nucleotides read TGTGCCTGGAAAGGGAGGTCTGTCCCTAATAACTATGGCTACACCTTC. This sequence encodes CAWKGRSVPNNYGYTF.

In its sample, this clone was seen a few times. The chain carries TRBV5-1 and TRBJ2-1, with 8 nucleotides matching TRBD1. The CDR3 consists of 14 residues. V was pared by 4 bases and J by 7 bases, with 7 bases of the junction left unmatched. Germline CDR1 and CDR2: SGHRS and YFSETQ. CDR3: CASSPQRTGNEQFF. In nucleotides, the CDR3 is TGCGCCAGCAGCCCCCAGCGGACAGGGAATGAGCAGTTCTTC.

This chain uses TRBV19 with TRBJ2-7; 7 bases agree with TRBD1. Germline trimming cut 4 bases from V and 4 bases from J; bases unmatched to any gene: 10. Germline-derived CDR1 and CDR2 are LNHDA and SQIVND (reference sequence). This CDR3 contains 15 residues. Here the CDR3 reads CASSKAPGQQYEQYF. For the CDR3, the DNA is TGTGCCAGTAGTAAGGCTCCGGGACAGCAATACGAGCAGTACTTC.

The chain has TRBV6-1 and TRBJ2-7; possibly TRBD2 for D (6 bases). This CDR3 is 13 amino acids long. V lost 5 bases, J lost 6 bases, and 14 bases lay in between. The germline gives CDR1 MNHNS, CDR2 SASEGT. The CDR3 protein is CASSYSGSGEQYF. The CDR3 region has the DNA TGTGCCAGCAGTTATAGCGGTAGTGGCGAGCAGTACTTC.

About this clone itself: The identical CDR3 is also encoded by other nucleotide sequences in the sample. J is TRBJ2-7 and V is TRBV9, with TRBD2 matching 7 bases. Germline assignment: CDR1 SGDLS and CDR2 YYNGEE. Losses at the gene ends were 0 bases for V and 0 bases for J; bases not matched to a gene: 3. The CDR3 is 15 residues long. The CDR3 here is CASSVGLAGSYEQYF. The DNA for the CDR3 is TGTGCCAGCAGCGTAGGTTTAGCGGGCTCCTACGAGCAGTACTTC.

This clone has only a few counts. The chain employs TRBV7-2 and TRBJ2-7; 9 bases are a match to TRBD2. Unmatched junction bases numbered 7, after V lost 1 base and J lost 3 bases. The V gene's germline CDR1 is SGHTA and CDR2 FQGNSA. The CDR3 consists of 16 residues. The DNA of the CDR3 is TGTGCCAGCAGCTTAGAGTTGACTAGCGGCCGCTACGAGCAGTACTTC. Its protein is CASSLELTSGRYEQYF.

CDR3 DNA: TGTGCCAGCAGCCAAGATGCAGGTCAGCCCCAGCATTTT. Translation gives CASSQDAGQPQHF. The chain has TRBV4-2 and TRBJ1-5; no clear D gene. Trimming removed 0 bases from V and 6 bases from J, with 6 bases in between. From germline, CDR1 is LGHNA and CDR2 YNFKEQ. The CDR3 consists of 13 residues.

The chain joins TRBV4-3 to TRBJ1-4, with 9 bases that match TRBD1. Trimming cost V 6 bases and J 1 base; bases outside gene matches: 3. Germline CDR1 reads LGHNA; CDR2 reads YSLEER. This CDR3 comprises 15 residues. For the CDR3, the DNA is TGCGCCAGCAGGGGGACAGGGAGAACTAATGAAAAACTGTTTTTT. Protein product: CASRGTGRTNEKLFF.

This clone came up many times. The chain employs TRBV10-3 and TRBJ2-1; no clear D. The CDR3 contains 15 residues. V was clipped by 0 bases and J by 0 bases, with 6 bases between them. Germline-derived CDR1 and CDR2 are ENHRY and SYGVKD. CDR3 bases: TGTGCCATCAGTGAGTCCTCCGGCTCCTACAATGAGCAGTTCTTC. It codes for CAISESSGSYNEQFF.

At least ten counts were recorded for this clone. V is TRBV4-2 and J is TRBJ1-1, with 9 bases lining up with TRBD1. Germline CDR1 reads LGHNA; CDR2 reads YNFKEQ. V trimming: 6 bases; J trimming: 11 bases; junction bases outside the gene matches: 19. This CDR3 spans 16 amino acids. CDR3 protein: CASSPDQGTGGVGAFF. The DNA of the CDR3 is TGTGCCAGCAGTCCGGACCAAGGAACAGGGGGCGTTGGGGCTTTCTTT.

This clone came up a few times. The chain couples TRBV10-3 to TRBJ2-5; 8 nucleotides match TRBD1. CDR3 length: 16 residues. Germline V CDR1 and CDR2: ENHRY, SYGVKD. The V segment lost 3 bases and the J segment 4 bases; nucleotides outside the gene matches: 10. The CDR3 DNA follows: TGTGCCATCAGTGAACGGTCCCAGGGGGCAGGAGAGACCCAGTACTTC. It yields the protein CAISERSQGAGETQYF.